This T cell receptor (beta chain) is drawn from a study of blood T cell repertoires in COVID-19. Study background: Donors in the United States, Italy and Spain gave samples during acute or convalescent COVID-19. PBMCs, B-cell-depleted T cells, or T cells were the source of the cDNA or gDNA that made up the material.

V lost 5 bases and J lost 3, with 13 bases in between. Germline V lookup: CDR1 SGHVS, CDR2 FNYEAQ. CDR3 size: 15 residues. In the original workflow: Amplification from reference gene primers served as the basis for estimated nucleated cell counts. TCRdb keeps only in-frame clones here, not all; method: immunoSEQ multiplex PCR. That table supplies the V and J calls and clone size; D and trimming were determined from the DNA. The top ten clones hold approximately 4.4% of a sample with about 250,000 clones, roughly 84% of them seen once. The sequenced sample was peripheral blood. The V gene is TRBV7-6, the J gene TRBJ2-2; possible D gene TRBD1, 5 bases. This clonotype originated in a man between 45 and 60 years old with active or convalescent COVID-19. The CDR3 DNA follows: TGTGCCAGCAGCCCGGCAAGGGGCTACACCGGGGAGCTGTTTTTT. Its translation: CASSPARGYTGELFF. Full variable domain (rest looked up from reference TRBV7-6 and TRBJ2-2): GAGVSQSPRYKVTKRGQDVALRCDPISGHVSLYWYRQALGQGPEFLTYFNYEAQQDKSGLPNDRFSAERPEGSISTLTIQRTEQRDSAMYRCASSPARGYTGELFFGEGSRLTVL.